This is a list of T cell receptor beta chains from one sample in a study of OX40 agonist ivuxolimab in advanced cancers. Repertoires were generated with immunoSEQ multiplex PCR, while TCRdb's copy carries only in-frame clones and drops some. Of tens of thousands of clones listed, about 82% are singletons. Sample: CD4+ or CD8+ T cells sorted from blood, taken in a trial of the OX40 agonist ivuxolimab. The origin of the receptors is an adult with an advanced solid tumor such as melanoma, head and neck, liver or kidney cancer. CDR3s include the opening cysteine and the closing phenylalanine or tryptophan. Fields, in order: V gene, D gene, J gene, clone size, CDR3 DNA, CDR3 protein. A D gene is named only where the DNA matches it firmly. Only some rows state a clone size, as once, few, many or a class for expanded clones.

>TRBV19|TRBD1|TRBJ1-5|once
TGTGCCAGTAGCGCCACAGGGGTTGGTCAGCCCCAGCATTTT
CASSATGVGQPQHF
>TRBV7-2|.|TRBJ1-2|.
TGTGCCAGCAGCTTATTTGGTCTGGGCTCCGAGAACTATGGCTACACCTTC
CASSLFGLGSENYGYTF
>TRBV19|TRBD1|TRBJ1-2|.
TGTGCCAGTAGTATAGGCACCACTCTCGGGACAGGAGCTAACTATGGCTACACCTTC
CASSIGTTLGTGANYGYTF
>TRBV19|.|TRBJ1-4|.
TGTGCCAGTAGTAACGGGGGCACGGAAAAACTGTTTTTT
CASSNGGTEKLFF
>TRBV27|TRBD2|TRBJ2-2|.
TGTGCCAGCAGGGAGCGCCTAGCGGGACCCAACACCGGGGAGCTGTTTTTT
CASRERLAGPNTGELFF
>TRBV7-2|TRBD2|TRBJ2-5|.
TGTGCCAGCAGTCCGGGCGGGGGGGTCAGAGAGACCCAGTACTTC
CASSPGGGVRETQYF
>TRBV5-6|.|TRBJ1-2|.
TGTGCCAGCAGCTTGGCTCACCTCCGAAACTATGGCTACACCTTC
CASSLAHLRNYGYTF
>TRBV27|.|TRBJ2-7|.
TGTGCCAGCAGCTACCAGAGACCCCTTACCTACGAGCAGTACTTC
CASSYQRPLTYEQYF
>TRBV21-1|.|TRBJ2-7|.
TGTGCCAGCAGCAAAGGAGCGGGCGCCTTACGAGAGCAGTACTTC
CASSKGAGALREQYF
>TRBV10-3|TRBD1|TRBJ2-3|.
TGTGCCATCAGCCGACAGGGGCCCACAGATACGCAGTATTTT
CAISRQGPTDTQYF